Below, 18 T cell receptor beta chains from the same sample are listed, as sequenced in a study of blood T cells in healthy people across ages. It was with a sample-barcoded 5' primer and a J-beta primer mix that a second PCR of about 6 to 12 cycles was run. Using its own MiXCR run on the 5' RACE reads, TCRdb lists one record per CDR3 protein. The sample includes about 840,000 distinct CDR3 sequences, about 28% of them seen just once. These data also featured in a second study, about T cells of mothers and their children.

The sample consisted of blood. Receptors originate from a woman in her thirties or forties in good health.

The chain joins TRBV21-1 to TRBJ1-6; the table names TRBD1, a call not compared with the DNA. TRBV21-1 is listed as a pseudogene. There are 15 residues in the CDR3. The CDR3 DNA follows: TGTGCCAGCAGCATACGGGACAGGGGTTATTCACCCCTCCACTTT. It translates to CASSIRDRGYSPLHF.

In this sample, this clonotype turned up a few times. The chain combines TRBV20-1 with TRBJ1-2; no clear D gene. Per germline, CDR1 DFQATT and CDR2 SNEGSKA (reference sequence). V lost 6 bases to trimming and J lost 0 bases, with 14 bases between them. The CDR3 runs to 14 residues. CDR3 in amino acids: CSAPSGGSNYGYTF. In nucleotides, the CDR3 is TGCAGTGCGCCGTCCGGAGGTTCTAACTATGGCTACACCTTC.

This clonotype was found many times. This chain uses TRBV28 with TRBJ2-1; D might be TRBD1 (6 bases). Trimming removed 9 bases from V and 7 bases from J, with 16 bases in between. Germline V lookup: CDR1 MDHEN, CDR2 SYDVKM. This CDR3 has 13 residues. The chain's CDR3 is CARTGGSGNEQFF. CDR3 nucleotide sequence: TGTGCCAGGACAGGTGGTTCGGGGAATGAGCAGTTCTTC.

This clonotype was observed at least ten times. This sequence joins TRBV7-2 and TRBJ2-7, with D tentatively TRBD1 (6 bases). Per germline, CDR1 SGHTA and CDR2 FQGNSA. The CDR3 totals 14 residues. Trimming removed 3 bases from V and 0 bases from J, with 9 bases in between. The CDR3 DNA sequence: TGTGCCAGCAGCTTGGGGGCGGGCTCCTACGAGCAGTACTTC. Its protein product is CASSLGAGSYEQYF.

With regard to this clonotype: Just one base apart from a much larger clone, this may be a read error. V gene TRBV29-1 combines with J gene TRBJ2-7; 10 nucleotides line up with TRBD1. This CDR3 comprises 14 residues. With 4 bases clipped from V and 6 bases from J, the junction kept 9 bases outside the gene matches. The germline CDR1 and CDR2 sequences are SQVTM and ANQGSEA. CDR3 sequence: CSVVRRDRGVEQYF. DNA for the CDR3: TGCAGCGTTGTTCGGCGGGACAGGGGAGTCGAGCAGTACTTC.

This clonotype was found many times. J is TRBJ2-7 and V is TRBV6-6, with a weak D call TRBD2 (5 bases). CDR3 length: 15 residues. V was trimmed by 0 bases and J by 2 bases, leaving 11 bases between them. The V gene's germline CDR1 is MNHNY and CDR2 SVGAGI (reference sequence). The CDR3 DNA sequence: TGTGCCAGCAGTTACTCGGGTCGGGGAGCCTACGAGCAGTACTTC. Translated: CASSYSGRGAYEQYF.

This clonotype was picked up many times. The V call is TRBV12-3 or TRBV12-4, the J call TRBJ2-5; either TRBD1 or TRBD2 may fit D (6 bases each). CDR3 size: 14 residues. Trimming took 7 bases from V and 5 from J, leaving 17 bases between them. CDR3 in amino acids: CASNILGGGETQYF. CDR3 sequence (DNA): TGTGCCAGCAATATTCTCGGGGGCGGGGAGACCCAGTACTTC.

The chain employs TRBV24-1 and TRBJ2-1; no reliable D call. Germline values: CDR1 KGHDR, CDR2 SFDVKD. Trimming stripped 0 bases from V and 5 bases from J, with 10 bases between. CDR3 length: 15 amino acids. The CDR3 is CATSDLGYLNNEQFF. The DNA of the CDR3 is TGTGCCACCAGTGATTTGGGCTATCTTAACAATGAGCAGTTCTTC.

The V and J genes are TRBV7-2 and TRBJ2-5; D unresolved. The V gene lost 5 bases and the J gene lost 5 bases, with 12 bases spanning the gap. The CDR3 loop spans 13 amino acids. Germline V gene data show CDR1 as SGHTA and CDR2 as FQGNSA. The CDR3 spells CASSGTVAETQYF. CDR3 in DNA: TGTGCCAGCAGCGGCACAGTCGCGGAGACCCAGTACTTC.

This clonotype was seen ten or more times. V and J are TRBV24-1 and TRBJ2-5; D gene uncertain. The germline V gene has CDR1 KGHDR and CDR2 SFDVKD. The CDR3 totals 16 residues. V lost 2 bases to trimming and J lost 2 bases, with 14 bases between them. CDR3 region: CATSDSVQLSQETQYF. In nucleotides, the CDR3 is TGTGCCACCAGTGATTCTGTCCAATTATCGCAAGAGACCCAGTACTTC.

As for this clonotype: Being one base from a much bigger clone, this may be a read error. The rearrangement joins TRBV6-4 to TRBJ2-3; no firm D call. Germline loops: CDR1 MRHNA, CDR2 SNTAGT. The CDR3 extends over 14 amino acids. Trimming shortened V by 0 bases and J by 0 bases, and 4 bases separated the two germline ends. The CDR3 here is CASSDSTSTDTQYF. DNA of the CDR3: TGTGCCAGCAGTGACTCGACTAGCACAGATACGCAGTATTTT.

There are many counts of this clonotype. The chain joins TRBV7-6 to TRBJ1-2, with TRBD1 as a possible D gene (5 bases). V was cut by 5 bases and J by 0 bases, with 10 bases left in between. The CDR3 length is 14 residues. CDR1 is SGHVS and CDR2 is FNYEAQ in the germline V gene. The CDR3 loop reads CASSPTEANYGYTF. In DNA form, the CDR3 reads TGTGCCAGCAGCCCGACAGAAGCTAACTATGGCTACACCTTC. Looking up the rest from reference TRBV7-6 and TRBJ1-2 gives the full variable domain: GAGVSQSPRYKVTKRGQDVALRCDPISGHVSLYWYRQALGQGPEFLTYFNYEAQQDKSGLPNDRFSAERPEGSISTLTIQRTEQRDSAMYRCASSPTEANYGYTFGSGTRLTVV.

In this sample, this clonotype turned up a few times. The junction departs from germline at one end; a sequencing error may be responsible. The V and J genes are TRBV4-1 and TRBJ2-7; D assignment may be TRBD1 or TRBD2 (5 bases each). From germline, CDR1 is MGHRA and CDR2 YSYEKL. The CDR3 has 14 residues. CDR3 protein: CAGSPGTASYEQYF. DNA of the CDR3: TGCGCCGGCAGTCCCGGGACGGCTTCCTACGAGCAGTACTTC.

The J gene is TRBJ1-5, the V gene TRBV7-9, with D possibly matching TRBD1 (5 bases). Germline-derived CDR1 and CDR2 are SEHNR and FQNEAQ (reference sequence). The CDR3 contains 18 residues. Deletions cut 4 bases from V and 0 bases from J, with 19 bases between. The DNA of the CDR3 is TGTGCCAGCAGCTCAACCCCGGGACCGGGATATAGCAATCAGCCCCAGCATTTT. Translating gives CASSSTPGPGYSNQPQHF.

This clonotype was observed a few times. This chain uses TRBV20-1 with TRBJ1-6; perhaps TRBD1 as D (6 bases). V lost 2 bases and J lost 7, with 12 bases in between. This CDR3 has 14 residues. Germline CDR1 reads DFQATT; CDR2 reads SNEGSKA (reference sequence). The CDR3 coding sequence is TGCAGTGCTAGATACAGGGTGAGAAATTCACCCCTCCACTTT. It encodes CSARYRVRNSPLHF.

Points on this clonotype: Since a much larger clone is just one base distant, this may be a read error. J is TRBJ2-7 and V is TRBV4-3, with 7 nucleotides matching TRBD2. This CDR3 region has 17 residues. V dropped 3 bases and J dropped 0; count of bases not matched to a gene: 11. Per germline, CDR1 LGHNA and CDR2 YSLEER. The CDR3 spells CASSQVCSGYDSYEQYF. In nucleotides, the CDR3 is TGCGCCAGCAGCCAGGTTTGTAGCGGGTATGACTCCTACGAGCAGTACTTC.

This chain's CDR3 is CSASQGRTGELFF. In DNA form, the CDR3 reads TGCAGTGCTTCACAGGGGAGGACCGGGGAGCTGTTTTTT. The chain joins TRBV20-1 to TRBJ2-2; possibly TRBD1 for D (7 bases). The CDR3 consists of 13 residues. The V end was cut by 5 bases, the J end by 5 bases, with 12 bases between. Germline assignment: CDR1 DFQATT and CDR2 SNEGSKA (reference sequence).

This clonotype was seen a handful of times. The chain is built from TRBV6-2 or TRBV6-3 and TRBJ1-5; 8 nucleotides agree with TRBD1. The CDR3 consists of 15 residues. Germline CDR1 MNHEY, CDR2 SVGEGT. V trimming: 3 bases; J trimming: 7 bases; junction bases outside the gene matches: 8. The CDR3 sequence is CASSYPGGAGQPQHF. CDR3 in DNA: TGTGCCAGCAGTTATCCAGGGGGCGCGGGACAGCCCCAGCATTTT.